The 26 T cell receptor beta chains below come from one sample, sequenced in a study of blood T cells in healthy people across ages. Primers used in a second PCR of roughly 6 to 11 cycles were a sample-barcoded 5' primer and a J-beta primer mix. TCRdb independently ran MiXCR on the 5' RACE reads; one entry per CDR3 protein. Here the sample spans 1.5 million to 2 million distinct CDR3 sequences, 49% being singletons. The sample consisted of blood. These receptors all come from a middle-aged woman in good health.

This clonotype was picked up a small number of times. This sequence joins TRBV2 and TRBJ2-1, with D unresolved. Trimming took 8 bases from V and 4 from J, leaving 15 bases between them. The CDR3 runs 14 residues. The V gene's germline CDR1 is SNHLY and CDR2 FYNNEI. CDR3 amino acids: CASLLGSGYNEQFF. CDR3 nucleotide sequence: TGTGCCAGCTTATTGGGTTCGGGTTACAATGAGCAGTTCTTC.

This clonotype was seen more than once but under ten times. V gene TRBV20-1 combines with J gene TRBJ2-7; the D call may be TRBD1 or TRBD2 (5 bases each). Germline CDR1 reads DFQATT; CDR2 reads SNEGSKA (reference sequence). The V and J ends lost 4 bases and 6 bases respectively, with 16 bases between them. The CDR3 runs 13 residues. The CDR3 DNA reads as TGCAGTGCTACTAGCAGGGTTTGGGGCGAGCAGTACTTC. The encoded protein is CSATSRVWGEQYF.

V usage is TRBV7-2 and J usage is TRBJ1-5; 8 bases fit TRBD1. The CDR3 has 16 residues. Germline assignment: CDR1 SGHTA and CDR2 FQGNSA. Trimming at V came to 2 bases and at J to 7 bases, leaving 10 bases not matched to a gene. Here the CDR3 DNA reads TGTGCCAGCAGCTTATGGACAGGGTCGAGGGAGCAGCCCCAGCATTTT. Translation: CASSLWTGSREQPQHF.

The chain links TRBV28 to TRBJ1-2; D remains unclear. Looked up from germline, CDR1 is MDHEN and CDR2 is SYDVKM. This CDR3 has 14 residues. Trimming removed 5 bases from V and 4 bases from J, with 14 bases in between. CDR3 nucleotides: TGTGCCAGCAGTCGTCAGACGGACTTCTATGGCTACACCTTC. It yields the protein CASSRQTDFYGYTF.

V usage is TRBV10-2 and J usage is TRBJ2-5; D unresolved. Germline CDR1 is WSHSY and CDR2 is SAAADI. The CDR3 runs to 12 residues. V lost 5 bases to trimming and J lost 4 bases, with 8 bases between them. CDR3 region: CASSPSIETQYF. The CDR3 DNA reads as TGCGCCAGCAGTCCCTCCATAGAGACCCAGTACTTC.

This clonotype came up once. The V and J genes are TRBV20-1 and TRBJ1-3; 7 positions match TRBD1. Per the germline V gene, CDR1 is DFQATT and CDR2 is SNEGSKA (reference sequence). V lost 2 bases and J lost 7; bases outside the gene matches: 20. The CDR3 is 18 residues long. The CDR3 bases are TGCAGTGCTAGACCGGACAGGTTCAAGGGAAGAAAAGAGAACACCATATATTTT. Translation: CSARPDRFKGRKENTIYF.

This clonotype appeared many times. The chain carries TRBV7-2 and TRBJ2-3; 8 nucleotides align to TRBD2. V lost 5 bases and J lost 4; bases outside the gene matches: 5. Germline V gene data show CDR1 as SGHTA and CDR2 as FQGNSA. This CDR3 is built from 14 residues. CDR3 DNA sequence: TGTGCCAGCAGCCCCGGGGGGGCCGCAGATACGCAGTATTTT. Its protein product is CASSPGGAADTQYF.

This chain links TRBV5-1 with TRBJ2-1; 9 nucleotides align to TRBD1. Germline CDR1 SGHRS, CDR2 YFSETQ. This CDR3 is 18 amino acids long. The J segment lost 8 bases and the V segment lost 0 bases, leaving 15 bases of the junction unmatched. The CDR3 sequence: CASSLGIFLDRGSDEQFF. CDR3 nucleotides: TGCGCCAGCAGCTTGGGAATATTCCTGGACAGGGGATCTGATGAGCAGTTCTTC.

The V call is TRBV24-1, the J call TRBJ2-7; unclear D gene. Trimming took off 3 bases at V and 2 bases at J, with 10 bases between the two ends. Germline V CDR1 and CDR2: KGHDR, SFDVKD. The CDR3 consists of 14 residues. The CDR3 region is CATSDGRPPYEQYF. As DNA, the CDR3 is TGTGCCACCAGTGATGGTAGGCCACCCTACGAGCAGTACTTC.

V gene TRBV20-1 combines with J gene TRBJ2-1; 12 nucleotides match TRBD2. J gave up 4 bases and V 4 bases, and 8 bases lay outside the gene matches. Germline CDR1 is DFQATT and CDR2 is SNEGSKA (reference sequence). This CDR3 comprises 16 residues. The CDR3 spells CSAILAGGTFYNEQFF. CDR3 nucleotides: TGCAGTGCTATACTAGCGGGGGGTACCTTTTACAATGAGCAGTTCTTC.

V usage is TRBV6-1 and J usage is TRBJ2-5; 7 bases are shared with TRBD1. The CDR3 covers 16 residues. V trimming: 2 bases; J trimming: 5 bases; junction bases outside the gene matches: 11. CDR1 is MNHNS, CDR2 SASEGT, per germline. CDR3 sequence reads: CASSEWGKGAWETQYF. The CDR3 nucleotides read TGTGCCAGCAGTGAATGGGGGAAGGGGGCGTGGGAGACCCAGTACTTC.

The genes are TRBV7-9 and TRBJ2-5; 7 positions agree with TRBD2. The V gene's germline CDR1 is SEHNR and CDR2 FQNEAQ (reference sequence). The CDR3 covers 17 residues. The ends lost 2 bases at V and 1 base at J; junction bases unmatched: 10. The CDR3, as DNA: TGTGCCAGCAGCTTAATCCAGGGCCTAGCGGTCCAAGAGACCCAGTACTTC. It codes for CASSLIQGLAVQETQYF.

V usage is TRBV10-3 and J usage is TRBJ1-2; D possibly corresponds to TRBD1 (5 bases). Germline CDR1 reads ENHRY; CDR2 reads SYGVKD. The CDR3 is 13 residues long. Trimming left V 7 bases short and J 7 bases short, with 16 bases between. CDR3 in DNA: TGTGCCATCACTGGGGACCCAGGCGGTGGCTACACCTTC. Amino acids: CAITGDPGGGYTF.

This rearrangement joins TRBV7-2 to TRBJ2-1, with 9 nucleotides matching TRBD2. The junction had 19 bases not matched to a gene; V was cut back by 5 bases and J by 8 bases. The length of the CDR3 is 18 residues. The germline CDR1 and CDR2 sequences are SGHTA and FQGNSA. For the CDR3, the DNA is TGTGCCAGCAGCCCAAGAGGAGGGGGCGGGGGGGCAATTGATGAGCAGTTCTTC. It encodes CASSPRGGGGGAIDEQFF.

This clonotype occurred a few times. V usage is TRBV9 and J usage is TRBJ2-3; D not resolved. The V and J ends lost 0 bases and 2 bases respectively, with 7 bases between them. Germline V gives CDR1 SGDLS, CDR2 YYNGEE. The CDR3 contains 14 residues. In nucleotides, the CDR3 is TGTGCCAGCAGCGTAGCTGCCTACACAGATACGCAGTATTTT. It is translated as CASSVAAYTDTQYF.

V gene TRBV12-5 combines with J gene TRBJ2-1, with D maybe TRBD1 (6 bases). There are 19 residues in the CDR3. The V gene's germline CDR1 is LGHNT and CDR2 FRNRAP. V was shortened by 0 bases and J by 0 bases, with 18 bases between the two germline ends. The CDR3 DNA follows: TGTGCTAGTGGTTTGGTAGGTAGGGGGTTATCGATCTCCTACAATGAGCAGTTCTTC. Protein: CASGLVGRGLSISYNEQFF.

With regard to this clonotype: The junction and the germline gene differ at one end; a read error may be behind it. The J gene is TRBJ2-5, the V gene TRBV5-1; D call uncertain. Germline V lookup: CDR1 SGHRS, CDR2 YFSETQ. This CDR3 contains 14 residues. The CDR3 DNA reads TGCGCCAGCGGCTTGCGAACTATCCAAGAGACCCAGTACTTC. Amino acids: CASGLRTIQETQYF.

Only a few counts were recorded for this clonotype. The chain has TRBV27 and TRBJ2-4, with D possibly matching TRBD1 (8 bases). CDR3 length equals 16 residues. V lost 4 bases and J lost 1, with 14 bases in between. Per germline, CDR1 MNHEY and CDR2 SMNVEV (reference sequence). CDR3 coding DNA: TGTGCCAGCAGTTCCACAGGGGGGGGGGCCAAAAACATTCAGTACTTC. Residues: CASSSTGGGAKNIQYF.

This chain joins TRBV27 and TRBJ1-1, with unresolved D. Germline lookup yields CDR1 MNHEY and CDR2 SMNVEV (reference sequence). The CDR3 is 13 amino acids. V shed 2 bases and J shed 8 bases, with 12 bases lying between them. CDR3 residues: CASSLRAPEEAFF. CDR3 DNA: TGTGCCAGCAGTTTACGGGCACCTGAAGAAGCTTTCTTT.

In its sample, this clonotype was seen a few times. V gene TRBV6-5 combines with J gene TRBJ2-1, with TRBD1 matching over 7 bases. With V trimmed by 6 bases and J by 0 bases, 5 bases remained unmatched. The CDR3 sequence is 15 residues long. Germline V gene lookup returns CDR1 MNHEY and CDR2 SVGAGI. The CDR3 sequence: CASSRQGYSYNEQFF. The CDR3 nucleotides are TGTGCCAGCAGCCGACAGGGTTACTCCTACAATGAGCAGTTCTTC.

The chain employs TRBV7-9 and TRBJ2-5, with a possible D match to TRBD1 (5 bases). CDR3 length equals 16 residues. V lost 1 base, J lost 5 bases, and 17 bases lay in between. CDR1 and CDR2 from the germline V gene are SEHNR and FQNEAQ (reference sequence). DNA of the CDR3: TGTGCCAGCAGCTTAGTGGACAAGCTCGATTGGGAGACCCAGTACTTC. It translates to CASSLVDKLDWETQYF.

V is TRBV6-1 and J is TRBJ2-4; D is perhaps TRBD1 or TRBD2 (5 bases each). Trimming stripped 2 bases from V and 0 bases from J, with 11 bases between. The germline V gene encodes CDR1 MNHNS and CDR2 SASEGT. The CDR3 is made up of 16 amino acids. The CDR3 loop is CASSEPGDGAKNIQYF. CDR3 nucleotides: TGTGCCAGCAGTGAACCCGGGGACGGAGCCAAAAACATTCAGTACTTC.

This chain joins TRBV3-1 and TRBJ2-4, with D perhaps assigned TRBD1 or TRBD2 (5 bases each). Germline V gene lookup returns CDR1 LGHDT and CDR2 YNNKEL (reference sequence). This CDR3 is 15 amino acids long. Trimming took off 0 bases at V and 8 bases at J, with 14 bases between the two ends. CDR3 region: CASSQDNGAGDIQYF. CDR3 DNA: TGTGCCAGCAGCCAAGATAACGGGGCTGGGGACATTCAGTACTTC.

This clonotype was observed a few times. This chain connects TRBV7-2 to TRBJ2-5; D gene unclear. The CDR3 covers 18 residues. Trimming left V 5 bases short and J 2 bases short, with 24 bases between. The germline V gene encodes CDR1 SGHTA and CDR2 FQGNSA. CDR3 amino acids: CASSPRGVGLMGQETQYF. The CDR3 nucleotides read TGTGCCAGCAGCCCGCGTGGGGTCGGGCTTATGGGGCAAGAGACCCAGTACTTC.

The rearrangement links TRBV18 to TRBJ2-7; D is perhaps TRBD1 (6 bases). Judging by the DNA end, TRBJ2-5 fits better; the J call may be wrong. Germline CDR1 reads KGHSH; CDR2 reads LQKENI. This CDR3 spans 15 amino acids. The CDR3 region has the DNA TGTGCCAGCTCACGGACAGAGAGCACTAAAGAGACCCAGTACTTC. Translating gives CASSRTESTKETQYF.

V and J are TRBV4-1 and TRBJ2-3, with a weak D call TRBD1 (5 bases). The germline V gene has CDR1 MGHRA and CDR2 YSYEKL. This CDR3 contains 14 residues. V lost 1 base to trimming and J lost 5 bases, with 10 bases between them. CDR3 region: CASSQGQGVDTQYF. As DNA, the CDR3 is TGCGCCAGCAGCCAAGGGCAAGGGGTAGATACGCAGTATTTT.